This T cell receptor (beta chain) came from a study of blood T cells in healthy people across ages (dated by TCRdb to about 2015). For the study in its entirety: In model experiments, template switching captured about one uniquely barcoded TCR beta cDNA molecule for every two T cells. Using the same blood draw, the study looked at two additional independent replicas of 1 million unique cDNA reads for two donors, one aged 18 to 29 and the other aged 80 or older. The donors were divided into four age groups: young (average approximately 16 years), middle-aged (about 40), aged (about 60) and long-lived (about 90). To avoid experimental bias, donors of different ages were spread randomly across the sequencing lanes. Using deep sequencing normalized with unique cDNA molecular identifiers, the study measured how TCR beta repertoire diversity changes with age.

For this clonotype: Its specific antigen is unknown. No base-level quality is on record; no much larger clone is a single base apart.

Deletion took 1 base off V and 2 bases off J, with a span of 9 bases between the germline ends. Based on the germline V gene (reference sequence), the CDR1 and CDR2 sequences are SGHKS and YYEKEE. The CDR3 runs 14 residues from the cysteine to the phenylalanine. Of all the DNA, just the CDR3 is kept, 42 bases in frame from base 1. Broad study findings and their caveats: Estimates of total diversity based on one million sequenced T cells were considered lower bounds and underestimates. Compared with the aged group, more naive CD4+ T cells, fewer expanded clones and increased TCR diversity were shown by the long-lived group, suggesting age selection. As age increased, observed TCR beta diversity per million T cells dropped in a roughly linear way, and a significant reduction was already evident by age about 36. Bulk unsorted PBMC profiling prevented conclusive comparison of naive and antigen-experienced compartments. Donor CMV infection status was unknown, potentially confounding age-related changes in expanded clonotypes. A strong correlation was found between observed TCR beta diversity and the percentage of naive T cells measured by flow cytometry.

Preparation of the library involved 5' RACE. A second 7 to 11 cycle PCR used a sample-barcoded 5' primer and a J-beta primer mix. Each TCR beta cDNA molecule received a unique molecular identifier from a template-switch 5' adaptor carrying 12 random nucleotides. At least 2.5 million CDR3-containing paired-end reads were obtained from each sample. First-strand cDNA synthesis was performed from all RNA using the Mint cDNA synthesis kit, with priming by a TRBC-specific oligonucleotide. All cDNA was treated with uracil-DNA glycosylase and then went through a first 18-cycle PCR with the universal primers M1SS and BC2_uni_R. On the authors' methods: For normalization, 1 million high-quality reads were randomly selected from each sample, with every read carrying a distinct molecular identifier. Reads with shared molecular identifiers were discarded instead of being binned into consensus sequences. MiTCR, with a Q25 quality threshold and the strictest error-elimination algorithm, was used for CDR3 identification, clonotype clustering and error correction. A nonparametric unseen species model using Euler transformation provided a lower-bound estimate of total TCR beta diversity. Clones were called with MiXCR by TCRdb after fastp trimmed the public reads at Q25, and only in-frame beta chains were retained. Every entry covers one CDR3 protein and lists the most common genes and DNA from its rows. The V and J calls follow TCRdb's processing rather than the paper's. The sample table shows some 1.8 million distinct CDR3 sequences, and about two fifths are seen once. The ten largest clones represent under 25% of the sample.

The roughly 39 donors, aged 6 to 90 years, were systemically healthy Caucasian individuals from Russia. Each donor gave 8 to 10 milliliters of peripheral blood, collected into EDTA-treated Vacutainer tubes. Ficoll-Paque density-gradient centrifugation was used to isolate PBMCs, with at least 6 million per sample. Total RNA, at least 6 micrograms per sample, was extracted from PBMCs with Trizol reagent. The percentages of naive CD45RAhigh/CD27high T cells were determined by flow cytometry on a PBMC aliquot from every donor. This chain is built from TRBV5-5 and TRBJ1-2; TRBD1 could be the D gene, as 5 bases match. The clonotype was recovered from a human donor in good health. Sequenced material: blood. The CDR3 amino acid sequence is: CASSLMTVNYGYTF. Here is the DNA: TGTGCCAGCAGCTTGATGACAGTAAACTATGGCTACACCTTC.